The rows below give T cell receptor beta chains drawn from one sample of a study of CD8 T cells in Susac syndrome. TCRdb analysed the immunoSEQ multiplex PCR reads with MiXCR anew, one entry per CDR3 protein. The profile shows about 90,000 distinct CDR3 sequences, 85% to 95% of them singletons. Material: CD8+ T cells from PBMCs. All receptors derive from a human donor in good health. The CDR3 runs from the conserved cysteine through the conserved F or W. A D gene is named only where the DNA matches it firmly. Clone sizes are given selectively: once, few, many, or a class where the clone is expanded.

v_call: TRBV7-9
d_call: .
clone_size: .
j_call: TRBJ1-1
cdr3_aa: CASRWDRMNTEAFF
cdr3_nt: TGTGCCAGCAGGTGGGACCGCATGAACACTGAAGCTTTCTTT

v_call: TRBV13
d_call: TRBD1
clone_size: once
j_call: TRBJ2-1
cdr3_aa: CASSRDRGYEQFF
cdr3_nt: TGTGCCAGCAGCAGGGACAGGGGGTATGAGCAGTTCTTC

v_call: TRBV7-3
d_call: TRBD2
clone_size: once
j_call: TRBJ2-7
cdr3_aa: CASWVGRGADYEQYF
cdr3_nt: TGTGCCAGCTGGGTTGGGCGGGGGGCCGATTACGAGCAGTACTTC

v_call: TRBV5-1
d_call: TRBD2
clone_size: .
j_call: TRBJ2-3
cdr3_aa: CASSLARAGASTDTQYF
cdr3_nt: TGCGCCAGCAGCTTGGCCAGAGCGGGGGCTAGCACAGATACGCAGTATTTT

v_call: TRBV9
d_call: .
clone_size: .
j_call: TRBJ2-7
cdr3_aa: CASSVGPRGDPGHEQYF
cdr3_nt: TGTGCCAGCAGCGTAGGACCCCGTGGGGACCCCGGGCACGAGCAGTACTTC

v_call: TRBV10-3
d_call: .
clone_size: .
j_call: TRBJ2-1
cdr3_aa: CAISQGNEQFF
cdr3_nt: TGTGCCATCAGTCAGGGAAATGAGCAGTTCTTC

v_call: TRBV18
d_call: .
clone_size: .
j_call: TRBJ1-1
cdr3_aa: CASWQGNTEAFF
cdr3_nt: TGTGCCAGCTGGCAGGGTAACACTGAAGCTTTCTTT

v_call: TRBV5-6
d_call: TRBD1
clone_size: .
j_call: TRBJ2-5
cdr3_aa: CASSSNPQGQYF
cdr3_nt: TGTGCCAGCAGCTCGAACCCACAGGGGCAGTACTTC

v_call: TRBV9
d_call: .
clone_size: .
j_call: TRBJ2-1
cdr3_aa: CASSGRRAYNEQFF
cdr3_nt: TGTGCCAGCAGCGGGCGGAGGGCCTACAATGAGCAGTTCTTC

v_call: TRBV20-1
d_call: .
clone_size: .
j_call: TRBJ1-2
cdr3_aa: CSARSWDHF
cdr3_nt: TGCAGTGCTAGATCTTGGGATCACTTC

v_call: TRBV7-9
d_call: TRBD1
clone_size: .
j_call: TRBJ2-2
cdr3_aa: CASSPRGQGNTGELFF
cdr3_nt: TGTGCCAGCAGCCCGAGGGGACAGGGGAACACCGGGGAGCTGTTTTTT

v_call: TRBV5-1
d_call: .
clone_size: .
j_call: TRBJ2-1
cdr3_aa: CASSFTGGQYNEQFF
cdr3_nt: TGCGCCAGCAGCTTCACCGGGGGGCAATACAATGAGCAGTTCTTC

v_call: TRBV7-9
d_call: .
clone_size: few
j_call: TRBJ2-5
cdr3_aa: CASSEQLTKETQYF
cdr3_nt: TGTGCCAGCAGCGAACAGCTTACCAAAGAGACCCAGTACTTC

v_call: TRBV27
d_call: .
clone_size: .
j_call: TRBJ1-6
cdr3_aa: CASSFGGVNSPLHF
cdr3_nt: TGTGCCAGCAGTTTTGGAGGGGTCAACTCACCCCTCCACTTT

v_call: TRBV5-4
d_call: TRBD2
clone_size: .
j_call: TRBJ2-5
cdr3_aa: CASSLAGGYETQYF
cdr3_nt: TGTGCCAGCAGCTTGGCGGGGGGGTACGAGACCCAGTACTTC

v_call: TRBV30
d_call: TRBD1
clone_size: .
j_call: TRBJ1-1
cdr3_aa: CAWSPYPGQGKDEAFF
cdr3_nt: TGTGCCTGGAGTCCCTACCCGGGACAGGGAAAGGATGAAGCTTTCTTT

v_call: TRBV29-1
d_call: .
clone_size: .
j_call: TRBJ2-1
cdr3_aa: CSVEDSGNEQFF
cdr3_nt: TGCAGCGTTGAAGATTCAGGGAATGAGCAGTTCTTC

v_call: TRBV6-5
d_call: .
clone_size: .
j_call: TRBJ1-1
cdr3_aa: CASSYSTGQEAFF
cdr3_nt: TGTGCCAGCAGTTACTCGACAGGACAAGAAGCTTTCTTT

v_call: TRBV7-9
d_call: TRBD2
clone_size: .
j_call: TRBJ2-1
cdr3_aa: CASGRGGVHNEQFF
cdr3_nt: TGTGCCAGCGGCCGGGGGGGCGTCCACAATGAGCAGTTCTTC